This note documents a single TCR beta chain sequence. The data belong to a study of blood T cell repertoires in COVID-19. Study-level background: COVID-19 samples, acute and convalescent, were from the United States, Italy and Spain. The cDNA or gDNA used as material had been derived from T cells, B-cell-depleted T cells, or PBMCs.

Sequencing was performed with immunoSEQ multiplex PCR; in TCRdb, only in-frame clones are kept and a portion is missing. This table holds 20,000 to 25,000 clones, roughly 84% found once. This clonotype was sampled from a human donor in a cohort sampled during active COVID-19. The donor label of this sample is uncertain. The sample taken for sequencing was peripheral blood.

CDR3 amino acids: CASSQMPGSSYEQYF. DNA for the CDR3: TGTGCCAGCAGCCAAATGCCCGGGAGCTCCTACGAGCAGTACTTC. The chain recombines TRBV3-1 (or the pseudogene TRBV3-2) with TRBJ2-7; maybe TRBD2 (6 bases). The V and J ends lost 2 bases and 0 bases respectively, with 11 bases between them. Germline lookup yields CDR1 LGHDT and CDR2 YNNKEL (reference sequence). CDR3 length: 15 residues.